The 18 T cell receptor beta chains presented below share a single source sample, sequenced in a study of blood T cell repertoires in COVID-19. Measured with immunoSEQ multiplex PCR; TCRdb has only the in-frame clones, and not every one. The sample includes a few hundred thousand clones, about 88% of them seen just once. The sample was peripheral blood. Every receptor here comes from a man younger than 35 with active or convalescent COVID-19.

The CDR3 DNA sequence: TGCGCCAGCAGCCCTAACGAGGGGGATCAGCCCCAGCATTTT. Its translation is CASSPNEGDQPQHF. The chain uses TRBV4-3 and TRBJ1-5, with TRBD1 as a possible D gene (6 bases). Looked up from germline, CDR1 is LGHNA and CDR2 is YSLEER. The CDR3 is 14 amino acids. Trimming removed 4 bases at V and 5 bases at J, with 12 bases between.

The chain combines TRBV10-3 with TRBJ1-5; D is unclear. Germline V gives CDR1 ENHRY, CDR2 SYGVKD. Trimming shortened V by 8 bases and J by 5 bases, and 13 bases separated the two germline ends. The CDR3 extends over 13 amino acids. The CDR3 DNA is TGTGCCATCGGGAGGGAAGGCTATCAGCCCCAGCATTTT. It codes for CAIGREGYQPQHF.

To note about this clone: Other nucleotide sequences from this sample produce the same CDR3. The chain links TRBV19 to TRBJ2-7; 11 bases match TRBD2. This CDR3 comprises 14 residues. Germline V lookup: CDR1 LNHDA, CDR2 SQIVND (reference sequence). V lost 4 bases to trimming and J lost 2 bases; unmatched junction nucleotides: 1. Here the CDR3 reads CASSRLAGTYEQYF. The CDR3 DNA follows: TGTGCCAGTAGTAGACTAGCGGGGACCTACGAGCAGTACTTC.

With respect to this clone: The sample has other DNA sequences that encode this CDR3 too. The chain is built from TRBV4-1 and TRBJ1-5; the D gene is possibly TRBD1 (5 bases). Trimming removed 0 bases at V and 4 bases at J, with 7 bases between. Germline CDR1 is MGHRA and CDR2 is YSYEKL. The CDR3 is made up of 14 amino acids. The CDR3 DNA reads TGCGCCAGCAGCCAAGATCGGGGGAATCAGCCCCAGCATTTT. It encodes CASSQDRGNQPQHF.

This clone was picked up one time. The J gene is TRBJ1-6, the V gene TRBV6-5; weak D call: TRBD1 (6 bases). CDR3 length equals 15 residues. V shed 0 bases and J shed 9 bases, with 12 bases lying between them. Germline V gene sequence: CDR1 MNHEY, CDR2 SVGAGI. In nucleotides, the CDR3 is TGTGCCAGCAGTTACTCGAAGAGGGGGATTTCACCCCTCCACTTT. Amino acids: CASSYSKRGISPLHF.

This sequence joins TRBV6-4 and TRBJ1-1, with 8 positions matching TRBD1. The J segment lost 3 bases and the V segment lost 2 bases, leaving 8 bases of the junction unmatched. Germline V gives CDR1 MRHNA, CDR2 SNTAGT. CDR3 length: 16 amino acids. DNA of the CDR3: TGTGCCAGCAGTGACACCTGGACAGGGAGGGACACTGAAGCTTTCTTT. Translation: CASSDTWTGRDTEAFF.

This chain uses TRBV6-1 with TRBJ2-3; TRBD2 aligns across 9 bases. The CDR3 runs to 16 residues. V lost 4 bases and J lost 1; bases outside the gene matches: 6. Germline loops: CDR1 MNHNS, CDR2 SASEGT. The CDR3 reads CASSAWGGRGTDTQYF. CDR3 DNA sequence: TGTGCCAGCAGTGCGTGGGGCGGGAGGGGCACAGATACGCAGTATTTT.

This rearrangement joins TRBV19 to TRBJ2-7; 10 bases line up with TRBD1. The CDR3 consists of 16 residues. Trimming at V came to 6 bases and at J to 4 bases, leaving 12 bases not matched to a gene. Germline loops: CDR1 LNHDA, CDR2 SQIVND (reference sequence). The CDR3 coding sequence is TGTGCCAGTAGCCCAGTAGGGGACAGGGGTCAGTACGAGCAGTACTTC. This gives the protein CASSPVGDRGQYEQYF.

The V gene is TRBV6-6, the J gene TRBJ2-7; 7 nucleotides match TRBD1. Germline CDR1 reads MNHNY; CDR2 reads SVGAGI (reference sequence). V shed 10 bases, J shed 2 bases, and the junction held 8 bases outside the gene matches. The CDR3 is 13 residues long. The CDR3 nucleotides are TGTGCCATCCAACAGGGGTTTACCTACGAGCAGTACTTC. This translates into CAIQQGFTYEQYF.

The rearrangement links TRBV18 to TRBJ2-7; the D gene is possibly TRBD2 (5 bases). CDR3 size: 13 residues. V lost 2 bases and J 3 bases, leaving 8 bases between the germline ends. Germline values: CDR1 KGHSH, CDR2 LQKENI. CDR3 in DNA: TGTGCCAGCTCACCAACCGGGAACTACGAGCAGTACTTC. It encodes CASSPTGNYEQYF.

This clone has a count of ten or more. This chain joins TRBV24-1 and TRBJ2-2; 7 nucleotides align to TRBD1. Germline CDR1 is KGHDR and CDR2 is SFDVKD. V lost 4 bases and J lost 7; bases outside the gene matches: 8. The CDR3 has 15 residues. DNA of the CDR3: TGTGCCACCAGTGAACCGGGACAGCCTCGCGGGGAGCTGTTTTTT. Its translation is CATSEPGQPRGELFF.

This rearrangement joins TRBV6-5 to TRBJ2-4, with D tentatively TRBD1 (6 bases). Trimming took 9 bases from V and 5 from J, leaving 17 bases between them. From germline, CDR1 is MNHEY and CDR2 SVGAGI. The CDR3 is 14 amino acids. The CDR3 loop reads CASSEGRGENIQYF. The CDR3 nucleotides are TGTGCCAGTAGCGAGGGCAGGGGAGAAAACATTCAGTACTTC.

The chain recombines TRBV6-5 with TRBJ1-2; no firm D call. Germline-derived CDR1 and CDR2 are MNHEY and SVGAGI. CDR3 length: 14 residues. Trimming removed 9 bases from V and 4 bases from J, with 18 bases in between. The CDR3 DNA sequence: TGTGCCAGTACAAGAGGGCAAGCCTTCTATGGCTACACCTTC. Residues: CASTRGQAFYGYTF.

J is TRBJ2-1 and V is TRBV19, with 12 bases that match TRBD2. V was pared by 6 bases and J by 8 bases, with 17 bases of the junction left unmatched. Germline V lookup: CDR1 LNHDA, CDR2 SQIVND (reference sequence). This CDR3 is built from 18 residues. CDR3 in amino acids: CASRHSSGGAYLHDEQFF. CDR3 nucleotide sequence: TGTGCCAGTAGACACTCTAGCGGGGGGGCTTACCTTCATGATGAGCAGTTCTTC. The full variable domain, with the rest looked up from reference TRBV19 and TRBJ2-1, is DGGITQSPKYLFRKEGQNVTLSCEQNLNHDAMYWYRQDPGQGLRLIYYSQIVNDFQKGDIAEGYSVSREKKESFPLTVTSAQKNPTAFYLCASRHSSGGAYLHDEQFFGPGTRLTVL.

This sequence joins TRBV2 and TRBJ1-2, with 7 bases identical to TRBD1. Per germline, CDR1 SNHLY and CDR2 FYNNEI. The CDR3 is 15 residues long. The V and J ends lost 1 base and 4 bases, in that order; junction bases with no gene match: 6. The CDR3 is CASSEGTGSIYGYTF. In DNA form, the CDR3 reads TGTGCCAGCAGTGAAGGGACAGGCTCGATCTATGGCTACACCTTC. The variable domain in full, completed from reference TRBV2 and TRBJ1-2, reads EPEVTQTPSHQVTQMGQEVILRCVPISNHLYFYWYRQILGQKVEFLVSFYNNEISEKSEIFDDQFSVERPDGSNFTLKIRSTKLEDSAMYFCASSEGTGSIYGYTFGSGTRLTVV.

Note on this clone: At the DNA level, this CDR3 is encoded by other sequences in the same sample as well. V and J are TRBV7-3 and TRBJ2-3; D ambiguous. Germline CDR1 is SGHTA and CDR2 is FQGTGA. Between the trimmed V and J ends, which lost 6 bases and 5 bases, there was a span of 9 bases. The CDR3 totals 12 residues. CDR3 DNA: TGTGCCAGCAGTTTTTACGGAGATACGCAGTATTTT. Its translation: CASSFYGDTQYF.

The chain couples TRBV4-3 to TRBJ1-2; D gene uncertain. CDR1 is LGHNA and CDR2 is YSLEER in the germline V gene. Trimming took off 4 bases at V and 0 bases at J, with 15 bases between the two ends. This CDR3 is 16 amino acids long. CDR3 protein: CASSPLGREANYGYTF. In DNA, the CDR3 is TGCGCCAGCAGCCCCCTGGGTAGGGAGGCTAACTATGGCTACACCTTC.

For this clone: The identical CDR3 is also encoded by other nucleotide sequences in the sample. This chain links TRBV19 with TRBJ1-4; TRBD1 aligns across 8 bases. Germline V gene lookup returns CDR1 LNHDA and CDR2 SQIVND (reference sequence). The length of the CDR3 is 14 residues. V dropped 3 bases and J dropped 8; count of bases not matched to a gene: 5. CDR3 nucleotides: TGTGCCAGTAGTATGGACAGGGAAGGGGAAAAACTGTTTTTT. Protein sequence: CASSMDREGEKLFF.